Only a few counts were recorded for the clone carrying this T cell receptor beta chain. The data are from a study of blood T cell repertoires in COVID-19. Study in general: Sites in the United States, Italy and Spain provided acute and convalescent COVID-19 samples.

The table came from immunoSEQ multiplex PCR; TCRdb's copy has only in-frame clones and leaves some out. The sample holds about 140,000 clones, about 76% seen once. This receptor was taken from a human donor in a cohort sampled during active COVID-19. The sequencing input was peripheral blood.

CDR3 residues: CATRMQGGESQPQHF. As DNA, the CDR3 is TGTGCCACCAGAATGCAGGGAGGGGAATCCCAGCCCCAGCATTTT. The chain has TRBV15 and TRBJ1-5; perhaps TRBD1 as D (5 bases). Germline loops: CDR1 LNHNV, CDR2 YYDKDF (reference sequence). The CDR3 covers 15 residues. Between the trimmed V and J ends, which lost 6 bases and 7 bases, there was a span of 19 bases. The variable domain in full, completed from reference TRBV15 and TRBJ1-5, reads DAMVIQNPRYQVTQFGKPVTLSCSQTLNHNVMYWYQQKSSQAPKLLFHYYDKDFNNEADTPDNFQSRRPNTSFCFLDIRSPGLGDTAMYLCATRMQGGESQPQHFGDGTRLSIL.